This record looks at one TCR beta chain sequence and its context. The source of the sample is a study of blood T cell repertoires in COVID-19. As for the study in general: Samples came from the United States, Italy and Spain, spanning acute and convalescent COVID-19. From T cells, B-cell-depleted T cells, or PBMCs came the material, which was cDNA or gDNA.

Per germline, CDR1 SGHTA and CDR2 FQGNSA. The CDR3 length is 15 residues. Trimming removed 1 base at V and 0 bases at J, with 9 bases between. Source study methods: Estimation of nucleated cell counts was performed using reference gene primer amplification. The table came from immunoSEQ multiplex PCR; TCRdb's copy has only in-frame clones and leaves some out. The DNA gave D and trimming, while V, J and clone size come from that table. The table records 200,000 to 250,000 clones, more than 80% of them present only once. The chain uses TRBV7-2 and TRBJ2-5; tentatively, D is TRBD2 (6 bases). Sequencing was performed on peripheral blood. The origin of this receptor is a woman of 80 years or more with COVID-19, enrolled during active disease. For the CDR3, the DNA is TGTGCCAGCAGCTTAGGGGAGGTCTACCAAGAGACCCAGTACTTC. This codes for CASSLGEVYQETQYF.